This T cell receptor (beta chain) was captured in a study of OX40 agonist ivuxolimab in advanced cancers. Turning to the study itself: Ivuxolimab, an antibody acting as an agonist of OX40 (CD134), was used to treat patients.

Assay: immunoSEQ multiplex PCR; the TCRdb copy retains only in-frame clones and omits some. Of 50,000 or so clones listed, 90% to 95% were seen once; the top ten hold approximately 24%. V was clipped by 4 bases and J by 0 bases, with 20 bases between them. Germline V gene data show CDR1 as SGHTS and CDR2 as YDEGEE. This CDR3 has 17 residues. The gene calls are TRBV5-8 and TRBJ2-7; the D gene is possibly TRBD2 (6 bases). This sequence originates from an adult with an advanced solid tumor such as melanoma, head and neck, liver or kidney cancer. The source was CD4+ or CD8+ T cells sorted from blood, collected in a trial of the OX40 agonist ivuxolimab. The CDR3 loop is CASSPEHLAGYSYEQYF. CDR3 bases: TGTGCCAGCAGCCCAGAGCACCTGGCGGGATACTCCTACGAGCAGTACTTC.